These 30 T cell receptor beta chains were all obtained from the same sample, sequenced in a study of a mutant IDH1 vaccine in newly diagnosed glioma. As to time point: week 5, during vaccination. All doses held 300 ug of mutant IDH1 20-mer peptide, with topical imiquimod. No antigens are known for them. The assay was immunoSEQ multiplex PCR, and TCRdb's table has in-frame clones only and misses some. The table has 60,000 or so clones, 65% to 90% seen once. Sample: PBMCs, taken from a glioma patient whose treatment included an IDH1 peptide vaccine. These receptors were collected from a woman between 18 and 29 years old with glioma. Some clones in this sample may be carry-over from other donors' samples.

In its sample, this clone was seen once. This chain joins TRBV7-9 and TRBJ1-2; 8 positions match TRBD1. The CDR3 loop spans 14 amino acids. J gave up 7 bases and V 2 bases, and 6 bases lay outside the gene matches. From germline, CDR1 is SEHNR and CDR2 FQNEAQ (reference sequence). DNA for the CDR3: TGTGCCAGCAGCTTATCAGGGGGCGAAGTTGGCTACACCTTC. This codes for CASSLSGGEVGYTF. The entire variable domain, with the rest obtained from reference TRBV7-9 and TRBJ1-2, is as follows: DTGVSQNPRHKITKRGQNVTFRCDPISEHNRLYWYRQTLGQGPEFLTYFQNEAQLEKSRLLSDRFSAERPKGSFSTLEIQRTEQGDSAMYLCASSLSGGEVGYTFGSGTRLTVV.

In this sample, this clone turned up once. V usage is TRBV5-3 and J usage is TRBJ1-1; maybe TRBD1 (6 bases). TRBV5-3 is flagged as an ORF with uncertain function. CDR3 length: 14 residues. This chain's CDR3 is CGSGGEGVSPEAFF. The CDR3, as DNA: TGTGGCTCCGGCGGGGAGGGGGTTAGTCCTGAAGCTTTCTTT.

CDR3 protein: CASRAGTSGRIGDTQYF. For the CDR3, the DNA is TGTGCCAGCAGAGCAGGGACTAGCGGGAGGATTGGAGATACGCAGTATTTT. The chain recombines TRBV2 with TRBJ2-3; TRBD2 matches at 15 bases. V lost 6 bases and J lost 5; bases outside the gene matches: 9. Germline V gene sequence: CDR1 SNHLY, CDR2 FYNNEI. CDR3 size: 17 residues.

The table lists this clone with a few counts. V gene TRBV29-1 combines with J gene TRBJ2-7; the match to TRBD2 covers 12 bases. CDR3 size: 13 residues. CDR1 and CDR2 from the germline V gene are SQVTM and ANQGSEA. V shed 7 bases and J 2 bases; nucleotides not matched to a gene: 3. This CDR3 is CSAASGRAYEQYF. Written as DNA, the CDR3 is TGCAGCGCGGCTAGCGGGAGGGCCTACGAGCAGTACTTC.

The rearrangement joins TRBV9 to TRBJ2-7; 9 positions match TRBD2. From germline, CDR1 is SGDLS and CDR2 YYNGEE. The V and J ends lost 0 bases and 4 bases, in that order; junction bases with no gene match: 5. CDR3 length: 15 residues. The DNA of the CDR3 is TGTGCCAGCAGCGTAGCGGGGCTAGCGGGGTACGAGCAGTACTTC. Protein: CASSVAGLAGYEQYF.

This rearrangement joins TRBV19 to TRBJ1-1, with TRBD1 matching 7 bases. Unmatched junction bases numbered 4, after V lost 5 bases and J lost 4 bases. The CDR3 loop spans 13 amino acids. Germline CDR1 and CDR2: LNHDA and SQIVND (reference sequence). CDR3 in amino acids: CASSSTGATEAFF. The CDR3 DNA sequence: TGTGCCAGTAGTTCTACAGGGGCCACTGAAGCTTTCTTT.

The CDR3: CASSPNSLATNEKLFF. CDR3 nucleotides: TGCGCCAGCAGCCCGAACAGTCTTGCAACTAATGAAAAACTGTTTTTT. The chain links TRBV4-3 to TRBJ1-4, with no clear D. The CDR3 loop spans 16 amino acids. The germline V gene encodes CDR1 LGHNA and CDR2 YSLEER. Deletions cut 4 bases from V and 0 bases from J, with 12 bases between.

The chain uses TRBV27 and TRBJ2-1, with D tentatively TRBD1 or TRBD2 (7 bases each). Germline loops: CDR1 MNHEY, CDR2 SMNVEV (reference sequence). V was clipped by 6 bases and J by 5 bases, with 17 bases between them. This CDR3 comprises 15 residues. CDR3 region: CASSGRTGGDNEQFF. The CDR3 DNA reads as TGTGCCAGCAGCGGGAGGACAGGTGGAGACAATGAGCAGTTCTTC.

The chain links TRBV27 to TRBJ1-2; a possible D gene is TRBD1 (6 bases). The length of the CDR3 is 17 residues. Per the germline V gene, CDR1 is MNHEY and CDR2 is SMNVEV (reference sequence). The V end lost 0 bases, the J end lost 5 bases, and 19 bases lay between the germline ends. Here the CDR3 reads CASSLSQQTGFQYGYTF. In nucleotides, the CDR3 is TGTGCCAGCAGTTTATCCCAGCAGACAGGATTTCAGTATGGCTACACCTTC.

V is TRBV27 and J is TRBJ2-5, with TRBD2 matching over 7 bases. Germline V gene lookup returns CDR1 MNHEY and CDR2 SMNVEV (reference sequence). The CDR3 contains 15 residues. The J segment lost 2 bases and the V segment lost 3 bases, leaving 6 bases of the junction unmatched. The CDR3 coding sequence is TGTGCCAGCAGTTTTGCGGGGGTGCTGCAAGAGACCCAGTACTTC. Its protein is CASSFAGVLQETQYF.

This chain joins TRBV9 and TRBJ2-7; D may be TRBD1 (7 bases). Trimming pared 3 bases from V and 1 base from J, leaving 14 bases between. Per germline, CDR1 SGDLS and CDR2 YYNGEE. This CDR3 has 15 amino acids. DNA of the CDR3: TGTGCCAGCAGCGCGACAGGGACTCCTTCCTACGAGCAGTACTTC. Translating it yields CASSATGTPSYEQYF.

As DNA, the CDR3 is TGTGCCAGCAGTCGAGTAGTCTCTGGAAACACCATATATTTT. The encoded protein is CASSRVVSGNTIYF. V is TRBV2 and J is TRBJ1-3; D is unresolved. V dropped 5 bases and J dropped 0 bases, with 8 bases sitting between them. The V gene's germline CDR1 is SNHLY and CDR2 FYNNEI. The length of the CDR3 is 14 residues.

The V call is TRBV12-1, the J call TRBJ2-1; the table's D call of TRBD1 was not tested on the DNA. TRBV12-1 is an annotated pseudogene. The CDR3 length is 18 residues. The CDR3 region has the DNA TGTGCCAGCAGCTTTATCCGCAGGGCGCATGAGGCCTACAATGAGCAGTTCTTC. Protein: CASSFIRRAHEAYNEQFF.

CDR3 bases: TGTGCCAGCAGCTTAGGATATGGGGGGGCCGGGACTGAAGCTTTCTTT. Translation gives CASSLGYGGAGTEAFF. This chain uses TRBV7-2 with TRBJ1-1; TRBD1 is a possible D gene (6 bases). CDR3 size: 16 residues. Germline values: CDR1 SGHTA, CDR2 FQGNSA. Trimming removed 1 base at V and 5 bases at J, with 17 bases between.

The rearrangement uses TRBV6-1 and TRBJ2-7; 8 bases align to TRBD1. Trimming at V came to 6 bases and at J to 6 bases, leaving 7 bases not matched to a gene. The CDR3 has 13 amino acids. Germline V lookup: CDR1 MNHNS, CDR2 SASEGT. The CDR3 DNA reads TGTGCCAGCAGGAGGACAGGGACGAGCGAGCAGTACTTC. Protein: CASRRTGTSEQYF.

This clone was detected only a few times. J is TRBJ2-5 and V is TRBV4-1; a weak D match, TRBD2 (5 bases). V was shortened by 0 bases and J by 5 bases, with 16 bases between the two germline ends. Germline V CDR1 and CDR2: MGHRA, YSYEKL. The CDR3 length is 16 residues. Written as DNA, the CDR3 is TGCGCCAGCAGCCAAGAAGAAACGCGGGTTCCGGAGACCCAGTACTTC. Its translation is CASSQEETRVPETQYF.

This sequence joins TRBV7-9 and TRBJ1-5; D is possibly TRBD1 (5 bases). The CDR3 consists of 14 residues. CDR1 and CDR2 from the germline V gene are SEHNR and FQNEAQ (reference sequence). Trimming took 5 bases from V and 4 from J, leaving 12 bases between them. The CDR3 sequence: CASSPAGLNQPQHF. The CDR3 bases are TGTGCCAGCAGCCCAGCAGGGCTTAATCAGCCCCAGCATTTT. The full variable domain, in which reference TRBV7-9 and TRBJ1-5 provide the parts outside the CDR3, is DTGVSQNPRHKITKRGQNVTFRCDPISEHNRLYWYRQTLGQGPEFLTYFQNEAQLEKSRLLSDRFSAERPKGSFSTLEIQRTEQGDSAMYLCASSPAGLNQPQHFGDGTRLSIL.

The J gene is TRBJ2-7, the V gene TRBV30; D may correspond to TRBD1 or TRBD2 (7 bases each). Deletions cut 4 bases from V and 4 bases from J, with 11 bases between. Looked up from germline, CDR1 is GTSNPN and CDR2 is SVGIG (reference sequence). This CDR3 region has 12 residues. This CDR3 reads CAWTGGGYEQYF. The CDR3 nucleotides are TGTGCCTGGACAGGGGGAGGGTACGAGCAGTACTTC.

This rearrangement joins TRBV5-8 to TRBJ1-1; 7 nucleotides agree with TRBD1. The CDR3 spans 14 residues. Per the germline V gene, CDR1 is SGHTS and CDR2 is YDEGEE. With 0 bases clipped from V and 5 bases from J, the junction kept 4 bases outside the gene matches. The DNA of the CDR3 is TGTGCCAGCAGCTTGGGACAGGGAAAGACTGAAGCTTTCTTT. Its translation: CASSLGQGKTEAFF.

The chain has TRBV2 and TRBJ1-3, with D hard to call. The length of the CDR3 is 13 residues. CDR1 and CDR2 from the germline V gene are SNHLY and FYNNEI. V was trimmed by 4 bases and J by 0 bases, leaving 4 bases between them. The CDR3 is CASSAISGNTIYF. As DNA, the CDR3 is TGTGCCAGCAGTGCCATCTCTGGAAACACCATATATTTT.

V is TRBV5-1 and J is TRBJ1-2; TRBD1 agrees at 7 bases. Per the germline V gene, CDR1 is SGHRS and CDR2 is YFSETQ. The length of the CDR3 is 13 residues. J lost 7 bases, V lost 0 bases, and 3 bases had no gene match. The CDR3 reads CASSLAKGAGYTF. Here the CDR3 DNA reads TGCGCCAGCAGCTTGGCAAAGGGGGCTGGCTACACCTTC.

The CDR3 loop reads CASSLPGQGTYGYTF. The CDR3 nucleotides read TGTGCCAGCAGTCTCCCGGGACAGGGAACTTATGGCTACACCTTC. This chain connects TRBV6-1 to TRBJ1-2, with 9 positions matching TRBD1. V lost 5 bases, J lost 5 bases, and 9 bases stayed unmatched. The CDR3 is made up of 15 amino acids. CDR1 and CDR2 from the germline V gene are MNHNS and SASEGT.

This rearrangement joins TRBV6-6 to TRBJ1-1; D may be TRBD1 (6 bases). The CDR3 length is 16 residues. Trimming removed 6 bases from V and 6 bases from J, with 23 bases in between. CDR1 and CDR2 (germline): MNHNY, SVGAGI (reference sequence). This chain's CDR3 is CASSHPPQGYISEAFF. CDR3 DNA sequence: TGTGCCAGCAGCCACCCGCCACAGGGTTATATATCTGAAGCTTTCTTT.

V is TRBV25-1 and J is TRBJ1-3; D is unresolved. CDR1 and CDR2 (germline): MGHDK, SYGVNS. V lost 6 bases to trimming and J lost 0 bases, with 9 bases between them. The CDR3 extends over 14 amino acids. CDR3 nucleotides: TGTGCCAGCAGCGTAGCGGGCTCTGGAAACACCATATATTTT. It specifies CASSVAGSGNTIYF.

The chain uses TRBV7-9 and TRBJ2-6; D not certain. V was cut by 1 base and J by 1 base, with 5 bases left in between. The CDR3 runs 15 residues. Germline CDR1 SEHNR, CDR2 FQNEAQ (reference sequence). CDR3 in DNA: TGTGCCAGCAGCTTAGTGCCTTCTGGGGCCAACGTCCTGACTTTC. It codes for CASSLVPSGANVLTF.

The chain uses TRBV6-6 and TRBJ2-5; weak D call: TRBD1 (6 bases). CDR3 length: 16 amino acids. The ends were cut back, 10 bases at V and 0 bases at J, with 21 bases in the middle. Germline lookup yields CDR1 MNHNY and CDR2 SVGAGI (reference sequence). In nucleotides, the CDR3 is TGTGCCACCCTAAAAAAGGACAGAAAGTACCAAGAGACCCAGTACTTC. Residues: CATLKKDRKYQETQYF.

As regards this clone: At one end, the junction sequence differs from germline, possibly due to a read error. The chain has TRBV10-1 and TRBJ1-1; D call uncertain. CDR3 size: 15 residues. Germline CDR1 is WNHNN and CDR2 is SYGVQD (reference sequence). Written as DNA, the CDR3 is TGCGCCGGCAGTGATTACTTGACGGGTAACACTGAAGCTTTCTTT. Amino acids: CAGSDYLTGNTEAFF.

This clone has just a few counts. V gene TRBV29-1 combines with J gene TRBJ2-5, with TRBD1 identical over 9 bases. The CDR3 loop spans 14 amino acids. The germline gives CDR1 SQVTM, CDR2 ANQGSEA. J was trimmed by 7 bases and V by 1 base; bases with no gene match: 7. The CDR3 DNA follows: TGCAGCGTTGAAGGACAGGGGGTAGGTGGGACCCAGTACTTC. Translated, it gives CSVEGQGVGGTQYF.

This chain uses TRBV13 with TRBJ1-2; D is ambiguous. The CDR3 totals 14 residues. The germline V and J ends were trimmed by 5 bases and 2 bases, with 12 bases remaining between them. Per germline, CDR1 PRHDT and CDR2 FYEKMQ (reference sequence). CDR3 in amino acids: CASSLLGQNYGYTF. Here the CDR3 DNA reads TGTGCCAGCAGCCTTCTCGGTCAGAACTATGGCTACACCTTC.

With regard to this clone: The junction departs from the called germline gene at one end, perhaps through a read error. The chain links TRBV23-1 to TRBJ1-4; tentatively, D is TRBD1 (5 bases). TRBV23-1 counts as an open reading frame of uncertain function. This CDR3 is 13 amino acids long. The CDR3 DNA follows: TGCGCCAGCAGACAGGCAACTGATGAAAAACTGTTTTTT. Translated: CASRQATDEKLFF.